This note documents a single T cell receptor beta chain sequence. What this receptor recognizes is not known. One base away there is no much larger clone; base qualities are not given. These data come from a study of tumor-infiltrating lymphocytes in oesophageal squamous cell carcinoma (dated by TCRdb to the mid-2010s). From the cysteine through the phenylalanine, the CDR3 covers 14 amino acids. The only DNA kept is the CDR3, 42 bases in frame from the first base. CDR1 and CDR2 are drawn from the germline V gene (reference sequence): LNHDA, SQIVND. The V end loses 3 bases and the J end loses 14 bases, and a stretch of 21 bases separates them. Libraries were constructed by PCR. The run used an Illumina HiSeq 2000. Starting from the raw public reads, TCRdb applied fastp trimming at Q25, assembled clones with MiXCR and retained in-frame beta chains. For every CDR3 protein sequence, its rows merge into one entry that carries the most common genes and DNA. Across this sample there are roughly 10,000 distinct CDR3 sequences, with 50% to 75% seen only once. The top ten clonotypes cover 27% of the sample.

Recombination linked TRBV19 to TRBJ2-3; D gene: possibly TRBD2, on 5 matching bases. Sequencing was done on a sample of esophageal tumor tissue. The TCR comes from a female donor with esophageal squamous cell carcinoma. Here is the DNA: TGTGCCAGTAGTATCAGTATAACCACCGGGGAGCTGTATTTT. Its protein reads: CASSISITTGELYF.